The 8 T cell receptor beta chains reported below all come from one sample, sequenced in a study of tumor-infiltrating lymphocytes in localized non-small cell lung cancer. Some clones are missing from TCRdb's copy, which holds only in-frame ones; the method was immunoSEQ multiplex PCR. The sample has fewer than 15,000 clones; roughly three quarters are singletons. Sequencing was performed on uninvolved lung tissue not adjacent to the tumor. The receptors originated from a human donor with non-small cell lung cancer.

V is TRBV28 and J is TRBJ2-6; 9 bases line up with TRBD2. Germline CDR1 MDHEN, CDR2 SYDVKM. Unmatched junction bases numbered 7, after V lost 4 bases and J lost 0 bases. The CDR3 sequence is 18 residues long. This CDR3 reads CASSSLAGKSSGANVLTF. CDR3 nucleotides: TGTGCCAGCAGTTCACTAGCGGGCAAATCCTCTGGGGCCAACGTCCTGACTTTC.

J is TRBJ2-3 and V is TRBV6-5; D gene ambiguous. Germline loops: CDR1 MNHEY, CDR2 SVGAGI. The ends were cut back, 0 bases at V and 2 bases at J, with 12 bases in the middle. CDR3 length equals 16 residues. CDR3 amino acids: CASSYSEPKVTDTQYF. The CDR3, as DNA: TGTGCCAGCAGTTACTCCGAGCCGAAGGTCACAGATACGCAGTATTTT.

Written as DNA, the CDR3 is TGCGCCAGCAGGAAGCCCGGACAGGGCCAAGAGACCCAGTACTTC. Translating it yields CASRKPGQGQETQYF. The rearrangement links TRBV10-2 to TRBJ2-5; TRBD1 matches 8 bases. J gave up 1 base and V 6 bases, and 7 bases lay outside the gene matches. This CDR3 comprises 15 residues. In germline, CDR1 is WSHSY, CDR2 SAAADI.

CDR3 DNA sequence: TGTGCCAGCAGCTTAGAGTATATCCACGAGCAGTACTTC. This codes for CASSLEYIHEQYF. The gene calls are TRBV7-9 and TRBJ2-7, with D hard to call. The V gene lost 1 base and the J gene lost 5 bases, with 9 bases spanning the gap. This CDR3 region has 13 residues. Germline V gives CDR1 SEHNR, CDR2 FQNEAQ (reference sequence).

The CDR3 region is CASGSSYEQYF. CDR3 bases: TGTGCCAGCGGCAGCAGCTACGAGCAGTACTTC. The V gene is TRBV2, the J gene TRBJ2-7; D remains ambiguous. Between the trimmed V and J ends, which lost 8 bases and 3 bases, there was a span of 8 bases. The CDR3 has 11 amino acids. Germline loops: CDR1 SNHLY, CDR2 FYNNEI.

The V gene is TRBV7-9, the J gene TRBJ2-7; D remains unclear. V was cut by 5 bases and J by 7 bases, with 9 bases left in between. There are 11 residues in the CDR3. Germline lookup yields CDR1 SEHNR and CDR2 FQNEAQ (reference sequence). The CDR3 DNA follows: TGTGCCAGCAGCCAAATAGTGGAGCAGTACTTC. Its protein is CASSQIVEQYF.

Only a few counts were recorded for this clone. The chain employs TRBV5-4 and TRBJ2-1; tentative D call: TRBD2 (6 bases). The germline gives CDR1 SGHNT, CDR2 YYREEE (reference sequence). This CDR3 has 15 residues. The V end lost 4 bases, the J end lost 4 bases, and 15 bases lay between the germline ends. In DNA, the CDR3 is TGTGCCAGCAGCCTCATGGTAGCGGAGTACAATGAGCAGTTCTTC. It encodes CASSLMVAEYNEQFF. The entire variable domain, with the rest obtained from reference TRBV5-4 and TRBJ2-1, is as follows: ETGVTQSPTHLIKTRGQQVTLRCSSQSGHNTVSWYQQALGQGPQFIFQYYREEENGRGNFPPRFSGLQFPNYSSELNVNALELDDSALYLCASSLMVAEYNEQFFGPGTRLTVL.

This chain joins TRBV9 and TRBJ2-7, with 7 nucleotides matching TRBD1. Germline CDR1 is SGDLS and CDR2 is YYNGEE. The V and J ends lost 3 bases and 5 bases, in that order; junction bases with no gene match: 8. The CDR3 consists of 14 residues. The CDR3, as DNA: TGTGCCAGCAGCGCGACAGGGATACGCAACGAGCAGTACTTC. It is translated as CASSATGIRNEQYF.